Described below is a single TCR beta chain sequence and its context. Its target is not known. This entry comes from a study of blood T cells in healthy people across ages. Turning to the study itself: Through template switching, about one barcoded beta molecule was captured per two T cells, as measured in model experiments.

The germline V gene encodes CDR1 SNHLY and CDR2 FYNNEI. The V and J ends lost 5 bases and 7 bases, in that order; junction bases with no gene match: 12. This CDR3 is built from 15 residues. It was with a sample-barcoded 5' primer and a J-beta primer mix that a second PCR of about 6 to 12 cycles was run. TCRdb passed the 5' RACE reads through MiXCR, listing each CDR3 protein once. The sample has 1 million or so distinct CDR3 sequences; over 35% are singletons. Total RNA was extracted at no less than 6 micrograms per sample. Whole-study results and caveats: Observed TCR beta diversity showed a strong correlation with the percentage of naive T cells as measured by flow cytometry.

The chain carries TRBV2 and TRBJ2-7, with TRBD2 matching 9 bases. This sequence was found in a woman aged 55-75 years in good health. Sequenced material: blood. The CDR3: CASSPLAGNYNEQYF. For the CDR3, the DNA is TGTGCCAGCAGTCCTCTAGCGGGGAACTACAATGAGCAGTACTTC.